This T cell receptor (beta chain) was found in a study of vaccination effects on CD4 cells after COVID-19. Broader study findings: Long after vaccination, the clones induced by infection and by vaccine shrank markedly in size. Within healthy vaccinees, only 1 of 255 vaccine-induced clones displayed cross-reactivity with common cold coronaviruses.

Antigen-specific CD4+ T cells expanded by the ViraFEST assay with viral peptide pools were then sequenced. When less than 12 days of culture had elapsed, CD4+ T cells were isolated. Everyone in the study got two shots of either the BNT162b2 or mRNA-1273 vaccine. Nucleocapsid antibodies stayed negative before and after vaccination, showing no earlier SARS-CoV-2 infection. Wells containing 1.5 million to 2.5 million PBMC each were cultured with roughly 10 IU/ml IL-2 and about 10 ug/ml peptides. Generated by immunoSEQ multiplex PCR, the TCRdb table keeps only in-frame clones and is missing some. The sample lists 80,000 to 95,000 clones; roughly 73% were seen once. A word on this clone: Its antigen is not known.

The CDR3 spans 17 residues. The germline V and J ends were trimmed by 4 bases and 3 bases, with 19 bases remaining between them. Per germline, CDR1 LGHNA and CDR2 YSLEER. This receptor was identified in a human donor who received a COVID-19 vaccine. The sample here was CD4+ T cells from PBMCs cultured with HCoV-OC43 spike peptides, taken after COVID-19 vaccination. The subset here: HCoV-OC43 spike overlapping peptide pool stimulation. This sequence joins TRBV4-3 and TRBJ1-3; TRBD1 might be the D (5 bases). The CDR3 DNA reads as TGCGCCAGCAGCCCCCTTGGGAGGGGCCCACTTGGAAACACCATATATTTT. It is translated as CASSPLGRGPLGNTIYF.